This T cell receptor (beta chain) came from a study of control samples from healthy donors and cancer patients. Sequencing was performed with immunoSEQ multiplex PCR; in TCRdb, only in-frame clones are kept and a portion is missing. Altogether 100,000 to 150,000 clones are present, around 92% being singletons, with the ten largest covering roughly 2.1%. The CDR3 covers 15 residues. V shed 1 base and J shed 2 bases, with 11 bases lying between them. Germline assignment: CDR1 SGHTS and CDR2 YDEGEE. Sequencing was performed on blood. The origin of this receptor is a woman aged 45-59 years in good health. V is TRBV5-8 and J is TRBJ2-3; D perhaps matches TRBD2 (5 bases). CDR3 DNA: TGTGCCAGCAGCTTGAGAGCGGTTATCACAGATACGCAGTATTTT. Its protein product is CASSLRAVITDTQYF. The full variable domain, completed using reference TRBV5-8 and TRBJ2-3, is EAGVTQSPTHLIKTRGQQATLRCSPISGHTSVYWYQQALGLGLQFLLWYDEGEERNRGNFPPRFSGRQFPNYSSELNVNALELEDSALYLCASSLRAVITDTQYFGPGTRLTVL.